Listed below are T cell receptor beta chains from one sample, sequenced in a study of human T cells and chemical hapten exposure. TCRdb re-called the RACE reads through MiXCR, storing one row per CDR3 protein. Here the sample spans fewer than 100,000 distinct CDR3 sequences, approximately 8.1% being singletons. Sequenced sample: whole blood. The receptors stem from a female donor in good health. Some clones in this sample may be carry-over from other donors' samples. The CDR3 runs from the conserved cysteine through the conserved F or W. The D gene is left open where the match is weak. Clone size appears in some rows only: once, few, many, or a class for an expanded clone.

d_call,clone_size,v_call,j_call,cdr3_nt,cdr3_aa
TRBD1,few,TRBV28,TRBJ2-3,TGTGCCAGCAGTTCACGGACAGGGGGCGGTTCAAGTACGCAGTATTTT,CASSSRTGGGSSTQYF
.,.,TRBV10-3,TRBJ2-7,TGTGCCATCGGCCGGGTCAAAGGGCCCCGTGAGCAGTACTTC,CAIGRVKGPREQYF
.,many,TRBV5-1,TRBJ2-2,TGCGCCAGCAGCTTGGAGACGCTCACCGGGGAGCTGTTTTTT,CASSLETLTGELFF
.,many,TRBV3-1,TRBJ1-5,TGTGCCAGCAGCCAAGATATTCAGCAGCCCCAGCATTTT,CASSQDIQQPQHF
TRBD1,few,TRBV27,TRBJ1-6,TGTGCCAGCAGTCAAGTGACAGGGGGCGTCGGTTCACCCCTCCACTTT,CASSQVTGGVGSPLHF
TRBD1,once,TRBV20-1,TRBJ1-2,TGCAGTGCTAAAGTTAGGACAGGAGTTAACTATGGCTACACCTTC,CSAKVRTGVNYGYTF
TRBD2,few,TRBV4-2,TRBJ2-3,TGTGCCAGCAGCCAAGCTTTACCAGCGGGATACACAGATACGCAGTATTTT,CASSQALPAGYTDTQYF
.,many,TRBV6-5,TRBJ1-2,TGTGCCAGCAGCCAAAACAGGGACTATGGCTACACCTTC,CASSQNRDYGYTF
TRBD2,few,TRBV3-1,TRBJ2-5,TGTGCCAGCAGCCACAATAGCGGGGGGCTTACCCAAGAGACCCAGTACTTC,CASSHNSGGLTQETQYF
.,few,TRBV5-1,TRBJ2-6,TGCGCCAGCTCCCAGGGACCCTACTCTGGGGCCAACGTCCTGACTTTC,CASSQGPYSGANVLTF
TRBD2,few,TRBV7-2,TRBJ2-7,TGTGCCAGCAGCTTAATGGCGGGAGCCTACGAGCAGTACTTC,CASSLMAGAYEQYF
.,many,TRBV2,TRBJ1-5,TGTGCCAGCAGTAGGACAGCGGGCCCTGGTCCCCAGCATTTT,CASSRTAGPGPQHF
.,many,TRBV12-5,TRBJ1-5,TGTGCTAGTGGTTTGTCAAGGGTGGGCAATCAGCCCCAGCATTTT,CASGLSRVGNQPQHF
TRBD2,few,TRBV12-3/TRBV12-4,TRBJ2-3,TGTGCCAGCAATCCGGGGGGGGCCGGAGATACGCAGTATTTT,CASNPGGAGDTQYF
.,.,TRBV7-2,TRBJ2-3,TGTGCCAGCAGCTTACCCCCCGCAGATACGCAGTATTTT,CASSLPPADTQYF
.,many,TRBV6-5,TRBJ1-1,TGTGCCAGCAGGGGGTTTGGGGGGAACACTGAAGCTTTCTTT,CASRGFGGNTEAFF
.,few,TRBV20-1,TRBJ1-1,TGCAGTGCTACAACAGGTGAAGTGGTGGCTTTCTTT,CSATTGEVVAFF
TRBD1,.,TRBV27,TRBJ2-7,TGTGCCAGCAGTTTTAGATTCCCCGGCGGGGACAGGGTTCGATACGAGCAGTACTTC,CASSFRFPGGDRVRYEQYF
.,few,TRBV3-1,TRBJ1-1,TGTGCCAGCAGCCAAGACACTGAAGCTTTCTTT,CASSQDTEAFF
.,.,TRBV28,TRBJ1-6,TGTGCCAGCCTCCTTTTGATGGGGTCACCCCTCCACTTT,CASLLLMGSPLHF
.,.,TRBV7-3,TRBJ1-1,TGTGCCAGCAGCCCGCAGGGTAAAGTAGCTGAAGCTTTCTTT,CASSPQGKVAEAFF
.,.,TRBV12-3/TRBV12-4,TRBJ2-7,TGTGCCAGCAGTTTAGTAGGGTTAGACTACGAGCAGTACTTC,CASSLVGLDYEQYF
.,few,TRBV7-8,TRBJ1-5,TGTGCCAGCAGCTTAGGCCAGGGCGAAGGCAATCAGCCCCAGCATTTT,CASSLGQGEGNQPQHF